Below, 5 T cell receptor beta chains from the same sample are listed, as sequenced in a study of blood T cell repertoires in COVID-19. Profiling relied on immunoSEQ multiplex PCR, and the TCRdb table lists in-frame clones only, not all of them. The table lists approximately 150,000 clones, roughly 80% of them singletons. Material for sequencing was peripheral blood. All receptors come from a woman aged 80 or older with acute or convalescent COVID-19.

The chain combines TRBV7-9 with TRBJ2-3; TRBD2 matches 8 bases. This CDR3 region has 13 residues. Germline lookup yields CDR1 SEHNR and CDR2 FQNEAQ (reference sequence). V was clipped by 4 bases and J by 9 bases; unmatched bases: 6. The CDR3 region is CASSSPGGFTQYF. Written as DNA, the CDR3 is TGTGCCAGCAGCTCCCCGGGGGGGTTCACGCAGTATTTT.

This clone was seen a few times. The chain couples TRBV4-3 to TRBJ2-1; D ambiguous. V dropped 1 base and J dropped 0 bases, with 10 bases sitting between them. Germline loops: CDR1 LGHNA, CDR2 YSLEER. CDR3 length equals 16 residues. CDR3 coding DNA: TGCGCCAGCAGCCAAGGGCCGCGGTCCTCCTACAATGAGCAGTTCTTC. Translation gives CASSQGPRSSYNEQFF.

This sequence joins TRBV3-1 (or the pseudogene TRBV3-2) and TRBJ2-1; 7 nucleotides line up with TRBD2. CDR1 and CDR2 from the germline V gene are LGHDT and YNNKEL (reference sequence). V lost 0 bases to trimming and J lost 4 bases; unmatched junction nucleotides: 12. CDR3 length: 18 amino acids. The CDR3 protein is CASSQEGPGLTYYNEQFF. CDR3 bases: TGTGCCAGCAGCCAAGAGGGGCCGGGACTAACTTATTACAATGAGCAGTTCTTC.

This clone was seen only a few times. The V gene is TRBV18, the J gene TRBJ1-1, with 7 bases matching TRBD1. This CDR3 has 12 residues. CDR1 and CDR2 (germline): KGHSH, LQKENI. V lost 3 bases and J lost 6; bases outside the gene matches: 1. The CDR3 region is CASSPQGAEAFF. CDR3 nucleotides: TGTGCCAGCTCACCTCAGGGGGCTGAAGCTTTCTTT.

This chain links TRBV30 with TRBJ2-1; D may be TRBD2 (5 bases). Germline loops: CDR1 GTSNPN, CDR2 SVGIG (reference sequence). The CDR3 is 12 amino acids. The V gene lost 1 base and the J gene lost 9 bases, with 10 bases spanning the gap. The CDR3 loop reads CAWSAAAAEQFF. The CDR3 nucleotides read TGTGCCTGGAGTGCAGCGGCTGCTGAGCAGTTCTTC.